This T cell receptor beta chain was retrieved from a study of T-cell reconstitution after alpha-beta-depleted transplantation in children. This clonotype was detected ten times or more. The TCRbeta library was prepared with unique molecular identifiers. TCRdb used MiXCR to reprocess the PCR reads, holding one entry per CDR3 protein. The sample yields about 110,000 distinct CDR3 sequences, about a tenth seen once. The sequencing here drew on PBMCs from the stem cell graft donor, taken from the stem cell graft. The TCR comes from a human donor who donated a stem cell graft to a child with acute lymphoblastic leukemia.

CDR3 sequence: CSAILDRGDQETQYF. The CDR3 DNA sequence: TGCAGTGCCATCCTTGACAGGGGGGACCAAGAGACCCAGTACTTC. The chain recombines TRBV20-1 with TRBJ2-5; 9 bases fit TRBD1. Germline assignment: CDR1 DFQATT and CDR2 SNEGSKA (reference sequence). With V trimmed by 6 bases and J by 0 bases, 8 bases remained unmatched. The CDR3 is 15 residues long.